This passage covers 30 T cell receptor beta chains from one sample sequenced in a study of PD-1 blockade in classical Hodgkin lymphoma. The time point here: newly diagnosed, previously untreated cHL patient sample. Clones were read by immunoSEQ multiplex PCR, and TCRdb kept only the in-frame ones, dropping some. The data hold around 30,000 clones, with approximately 89% observed a single time. The sequencing input was peripheral blood mononuclear cells (PBMCs). Source of these receptors: a human donor with classical Hodgkin lymphoma.

The J gene is TRBJ1-2, the V gene TRBV7-9; D is perhaps TRBD1 (6 bases). CDR3 length: 14 amino acids. Trimming pared 3 bases from V and 0 bases from J, leaving 8 bases between. Germline lookup yields CDR1 SEHNR and CDR2 FQNEAQ (reference sequence). CDR3 DNA: TGTGCCAGCAGCTTTACAGGGACTAACTATGGCTACACCTTC. It specifies CASSFTGTNYGYTF.

The chain combines TRBV7-3 with TRBJ2-3; D possibly corresponds to TRBD2 (6 bases). The germline V and J ends were trimmed by 3 bases and 6 bases, with 13 bases remaining between them. CDR1 and CDR2 from the germline V gene are SGHTA and FQGTGA. This CDR3 is built from 14 residues. In nucleotides, the CDR3 is TGTGCCAGCAGCTTTGGTCAGAGCGGGGATACGCAGTATTTT. The encoded protein is CASSFGQSGDTQYF.

The V call is TRBV10-3, the J call TRBJ2-1, with D unresolved. V was clipped by 3 bases and J by 9 bases, with 9 bases between them. Per the germline V gene, CDR1 is ENHRY and CDR2 is SYGVKD. The CDR3 is 12 residues long. In nucleotides, the CDR3 is TGTGCCATCAGTGACCCACGCGGTGAGCAGTTCTTC. Translated: CAISDPRGEQFF.

The chain is built from TRBV19 and TRBJ2-3; TRBD1 aligns across 11 bases. The CDR3 covers 17 residues. CDR1 and CDR2 (germline): LNHDA, SQIVND (reference sequence). The junction had 7 bases not matched to a gene; V was cut back by 4 bases and J by 1 base. Here the CDR3 DNA reads TGTGCCAGTAGTAGAACCGGGACAGGGGGGCGCACAGATACGCAGTATTTT. It codes for CASSRTGTGGRTDTQYF.

This rearrangement joins TRBV9 to TRBJ1-2; D remains unclear. The CDR3 runs to 16 residues. The V end was cut by 4 bases, the J end by 2 bases, with 18 bases between. Germline CDR1 SGDLS, CDR2 YYNGEE. CDR3 amino acids: CASSPTLVGSNYGYTF. The CDR3 DNA follows: TGTGCCAGCAGCCCCACCTTGGTGGGCTCCAACTATGGCTACACCTTC.

The chain joins TRBV10-2 to TRBJ2-7; the match to TRBD2 covers 10 bases. From germline, CDR1 is WSHSY and CDR2 SAAADI. The CDR3 is 14 residues long. With V trimmed by 6 bases and J by 4 bases, 6 bases remained unmatched. CDR3 sequence: CASRGASGSYEQYF. The CDR3, as DNA: TGCGCCAGCAGGGGGGCTAGCGGGAGTTACGAGCAGTACTTC.

This clone was seen only once. The CDR3 here is CASSRTTWTGRETQYF. As DNA, the CDR3 is TGTGCCAGCAGTCGTACTACCTGGACAGGGCGGGAGACCCAGTACTTC. The V call is TRBV5-6, the J call TRBJ2-5; 8 bases fit TRBD1. This CDR3 spans 16 amino acids. Germline CDR1 is SGHDT and CDR2 is YYEEEE. Unmatched junction bases numbered 14, after V lost 5 bases and J lost 5 bases.

The chain is built from TRBV18 and TRBJ2-2; tentative D call: TRBD1 (6 bases). The germline V gene has CDR1 KGHSH and CDR2 LQKENI. There are 15 residues in the CDR3. The ends were cut back, 2 bases at V and 1 base at J, with 8 bases in the middle. The CDR3 DNA reads TGTGCCAGCTCACCAAAGACAGGGAACACCGGGGAGCTGTTTTTT. The encoded protein is CASSPKTGNTGELFF. The entire variable domain, with the rest obtained from reference TRBV18 and TRBJ2-2, is as follows: NAGVMQNPRHLVRRRGQEARLRCSPMKGHSHVYWYRQLPEEGLKFMVYLQKENIIDESGMPKERFSAEFPKEGPSILRIQQVVRGDSAAYFCASSPKTGNTGELFFGEGSRLTVL.

The chain couples TRBV15 to TRBJ2-7; TRBD2 agrees at 7 bases. Trimming at V came to 0 bases and at J to 0 bases, leaving 14 bases not matched to a gene. The germline CDR1 and CDR2 sequences are LNHNV and YYDKDF (reference sequence). CDR3 length equals 19 residues. CDR3 in amino acids: CATSRDLFGASGSSYEQYF. The CDR3 bases are TGTGCCACCAGCAGAGATCTCTTTGGAGCTAGCGGTAGCTCCTACGAGCAGTACTTC.

The rearrangement links TRBV9 to TRBJ2-3; D gene ambiguous. The CDR3 spans 14 residues. Germline assignment: CDR1 SGDLS and CDR2 YYNGEE. V was shortened by 3 bases and J by 6 bases, with 14 bases between the two germline ends. CDR3 coding DNA: TGTGCCAGCAGCGCAGACGGCAGCTGGGATACGCAGTATTTT. Translation gives CASSADGSWDTQYF. Complete variable domain (other parts from reference TRBV9 and TRBJ2-3): DSGVTQTPKHLITATGQRVTLRCSPRSGDLSVYWYQQSLDQGLQFLIQYYNGEERAKGNILERFSAQQFPDLHSELNLSSLELGDSALYFCASSADGSWDTQYFGPGTRLTVL.

In this sample, this clone turned up once. The chain employs TRBV5-4 and TRBJ2-1, with 9 bases that match TRBD2. Germline V gives CDR1 SGHNT, CDR2 YYREEE (reference sequence). V was clipped by 4 bases and J by 8 bases; unmatched bases: 16. CDR3 length: 17 residues. This chain's CDR3 is CASSPKPVSGRFDEQFF. CDR3 in DNA: TGTGCCAGCAGCCCCAAGCCAGTGAGCGGGAGGTTTGATGAGCAGTTCTTC. The full variable domain, completed using reference TRBV5-4 and TRBJ2-1, is ETGVTQSPTHLIKTRGQQVTLRCSSQSGHNTVSWYQQALGQGPQFIFQYYREEENGRGNFPPRFSGLQFPNYSSELNVNALELDDSALYLCASSPKPVSGRFDEQFFGPGTRLTVL.

The rearrangement links TRBV30 to TRBJ1-5, with D uncertain. The V and J ends lost 0 bases and 5 bases respectively, with 8 bases between them. The CDR3 has 13 residues. From germline, CDR1 is GTSNPN and CDR2 SVGIG (reference sequence). The CDR3 protein is CAWSVNRDQPQHF. The CDR3 DNA reads TGTGCCTGGAGTGTAAATCGGGATCAGCCCCAGCATTTT.

The chain has TRBV27 and TRBJ2-7; tentatively, D is TRBD1 or TRBD2 (6 bases each). The V and J ends lost 6 bases and 7 bases respectively, with 19 bases between them. The germline CDR1 and CDR2 sequences are MNHEY and SMNVEV (reference sequence). The CDR3 runs to 14 residues. The CDR3, as DNA: TGTGCCAGCAGGGTAGGGGGGTGGGTTGGTGAGCAGTACTTC. Protein: CASRVGGWVGEQYF.

V and J are TRBV28 and TRBJ2-2; D gene unclear. Trimming took off 9 bases at V and 2 bases at J, with 13 bases between the two ends. The germline CDR1 and CDR2 sequences are MDHEN and SYDVKM. The CDR3 runs to 14 residues. The DNA of the CDR3 is TGTGCCAGTTTGAGATCTCTAAACACCGGGGAGCTGTTTTTT. Its protein product is CASLRSLNTGELFF.

The chain has TRBV6-4 and TRBJ2-3; D uncertain. The germline V gene encodes CDR1 MRHNA and CDR2 SNTAGT. V lost 3 bases to trimming and J lost 10 bases, with 14 bases between them. There are 13 residues in the CDR3. The DNA of the CDR3 is TGTGCCAGCAGTGATGTTCACCCAGGTGCGCAGTATTTT. Amino acids: CASSDVHPGAQYF.

The V gene is TRBV5-4, the J gene TRBJ2-7; weak D call: TRBD2 (6 bases). CDR1 and CDR2 from the germline V gene are SGHNT and YYREEE (reference sequence). Trimming cost V 4 bases and J 8 bases, with 13 bases left between them. The CDR3 loop spans 12 amino acids. The CDR3 DNA reads TGTGCCAGCAGCCAAGGAGGGGCGCAGCAGTACTTC. Its translation: CASSQGGAQQYF.

The chain uses TRBV29-1 and TRBJ1-1, with unresolved D. This CDR3 spans 12 amino acids. Per the germline V gene, CDR1 is SQVTM and CDR2 is ANQGSEA. Trimming removed 7 bases at V and 5 bases at J, with 14 bases between. CDR3: CSAASGGTEAFF. In DNA form, the CDR3 reads TGCAGCGCCGCCTCGGGTGGGACTGAAGCTTTCTTT.

The chain carries TRBV6-6 and TRBJ2-1; 11 bases are shared with TRBD2. CDR1 and CDR2 from the germline V gene are MNHNY and SVGAGI (reference sequence). CDR3 length equals 15 residues. Trimming took 4 bases from V and 6 from J; bases not matched to a gene: 5. The CDR3 coding sequence is TGTGCCAGCAGTTTCCCGGGACTAGCGGTCAATGAGCAGTTCTTC. Residues: CASSFPGLAVNEQFF.

This clone was counted between two and nine times. The rearrangement links TRBV5-4 to TRBJ1-1; the D gene is possibly TRBD1 (5 bases). V lost 0 bases, J lost 0 bases, and 9 bases lay in between. The CDR3 spans 15 residues. CDR1 is SGHNT, CDR2 YYREEE, per germline (reference sequence). This chain's CDR3 is CASSLAGGMNTEAFF. The CDR3 region has the DNA TGTGCCAGCAGCTTGGCTGGGGGAATGAACACTGAAGCTTTCTTT. The full variable domain, in which reference TRBV5-4 and TRBJ1-1 provide the parts outside the CDR3, is ETGVTQSPTHLIKTRGQQVTLRCSSQSGHNTVSWYQQALGQGPQFIFQYYREEENGRGNFPPRFSGLQFPNYSSELNVNALELDDSALYLCASSLAGGMNTEAFFGQGTRLTVV.

J is TRBJ2-1 and V is TRBV9, with TRBD2 matching over 9 bases. The CDR3 sequence is 13 residues long. In germline, CDR1 is SGDLS, CDR2 YYNGEE. With 0 bases clipped from V and 13 bases from J, the junction kept 5 bases outside the gene matches. The CDR3 bases are TGTGCCAGCAGCGTAGATAAAGCGGGAGGTCAGTTCTTC. Encoded protein: CASSVDKAGGQFF.

J is TRBJ2-2 and V is TRBV25-1; 9 bases map to TRBD1. Germline values: CDR1 MGHDK, CDR2 SYGVNS. This CDR3 contains 17 residues. V lost 5 bases to trimming and J lost 4 bases; unmatched junction nucleotides: 11. The chain's CDR3 is CASSQPGGQGGTGELFF. Written as DNA, the CDR3 is TGTGCCAGCAGTCAACCCGGGGGACAGGGCGGCACCGGGGAGCTGTTTTTT.

The rearrangement links TRBV19 to TRBJ2-1; 10 nucleotides align to TRBD1. V was pared by 8 bases and J by 7 bases, with 5 bases of the junction left unmatched. There are 13 residues in the CDR3. Germline-derived CDR1 and CDR2 are LNHDA and SQIVND (reference sequence). CDR3 DNA sequence: TGTGCCAGTGGGGACAGGGGCGGGAATGAGCAGTTCTTC. Translation gives CASGDRGGNEQFF.

J is TRBJ1-5 and V is TRBV28, with 7 bases identical to TRBD1. V was clipped by 6 bases and J by 6 bases; unmatched bases: 8. CDR1 is MDHEN, CDR2 SYDVKM, per germline. CDR3 length equals 14 residues. In DNA form, the CDR3 reads TGTGCCAGCAGCAGCCGTAGGGGGCCTCAGCCCCAGCATTTT. This sequence encodes CASSSRRGPQPQHF. The variable domain in full, with the rest retrieved from reference TRBV28 and TRBJ1-5, is DVKVTQSSRYLVKRTGEKVFLECVQDMDHENMFWYRQDPGLGLRLIYFSYDVKMKEKGDIPEGYSVSREKKERFSLILESASTNQTSMYLCASSSRRGPQPQHFGDGTRLSIL.

V is TRBV18 and J is TRBJ2-7; 11 nucleotides line up with TRBD2. This CDR3 has 13 amino acids. V was pared by 11 bases and J by 4 bases, with 7 bases of the junction left unmatched. CDR1 KGHSH and CDR2 LQKENI come from the germline V gene. The CDR3 nucleotides read TGTGCCGGTAGCGGGAGGGCCGATTACGAGCAGTACTTC. As protein: CAGSGRADYEQYF.

J is TRBJ2-2 and V is TRBV7-6; D not resolved. There are 13 residues in the CDR3. The germline V and J ends were trimmed by 6 bases and 6 bases, with 11 bases remaining between them. Germline CDR1 SGHVS, CDR2 FNYEAQ. The CDR3 DNA is TGTGCCAGCAGGGAGACGGTAGCCGGGGAGCTGTTTTTT. It is translated as CASRETVAGELFF.

The chain couples TRBV19 to TRBJ2-3; the D gene is possibly TRBD2 (7 bases). Germline lookup yields CDR1 LNHDA and CDR2 SQIVND (reference sequence). With 1 base removed from V and 5 bases from J, the gap between germline ends came to 19 bases. CDR3 length: 17 amino acids. CDR3: CASSIAEAGRGQDTQYF. In DNA, the CDR3 is TGTGCCAGTAGTATAGCCGAAGCGGGACGGGGGCAAGATACGCAGTATTTT.

This clone was observed a single time. The chain has TRBV5-1 and TRBJ1-1, with 8 bases aligning to TRBD1. J was trimmed by 6 bases and V by 3 bases; bases with no gene match: 1. The CDR3 has 12 residues. Germline CDR1 and CDR2: SGHRS and YFSETQ. As DNA, the CDR3 is TGCGCCAGCAGCTGGACAGGGTCTGAAGCTTTCTTT. The encoded protein is CASSWTGSEAFF.

The chain recombines TRBV4-3 with TRBJ2-7; 7 nucleotides line up with TRBD2. This CDR3 has 16 residues. Germline V gene lookup returns CDR1 LGHNA and CDR2 YSLEER. J was trimmed by 2 bases and V by 0 bases; bases with no gene match: 7. The CDR3 bases are TGCGCCAGCAGCCAAGATGCAGCGGGAACAACCTACGAGCAGTACTTC. Encoded protein: CASSQDAAGTTYEQYF.

The chain joins TRBV6-5 to TRBJ1-3; D ambiguous. V was trimmed by 5 bases and J by 0 bases, leaving 2 bases between them. The germline V gene encodes CDR1 MNHEY and CDR2 SVGAGI. The CDR3 has 12 residues. CDR3 sequence reads: CASSLSGNTIYF. CDR3 nucleotides: TGTGCCAGCAGTCTCTCTGGAAACACCATATATTTT.

The rearrangement joins TRBV6-5 to TRBJ2-1; 8 bases line up with TRBD2. This CDR3 spans 16 amino acids. The ends lost 2 bases at V and 7 bases at J; junction bases unmatched: 10. Per the germline V gene, CDR1 is MNHEY and CDR2 is SVGAGI. CDR3 in DNA: TGTGCCAGCAGTTACCTTCGGGCTAGCGGGTCTAATGAGCAGTTCTTC. It translates to CASSYLRASGSNEQFF.